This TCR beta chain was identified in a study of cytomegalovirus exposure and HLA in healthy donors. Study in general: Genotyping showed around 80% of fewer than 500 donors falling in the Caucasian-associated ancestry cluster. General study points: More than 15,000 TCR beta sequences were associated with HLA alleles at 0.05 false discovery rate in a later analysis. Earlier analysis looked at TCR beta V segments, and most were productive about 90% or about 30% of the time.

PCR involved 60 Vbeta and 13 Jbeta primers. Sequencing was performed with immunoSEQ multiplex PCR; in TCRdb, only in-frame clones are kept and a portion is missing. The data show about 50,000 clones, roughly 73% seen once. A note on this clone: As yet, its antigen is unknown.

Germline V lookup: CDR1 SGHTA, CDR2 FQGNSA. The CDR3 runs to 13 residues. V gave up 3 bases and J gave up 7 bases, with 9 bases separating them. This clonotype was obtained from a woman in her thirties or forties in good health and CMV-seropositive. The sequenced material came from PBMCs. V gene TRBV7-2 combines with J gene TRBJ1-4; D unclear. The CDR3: CASSFEPSEKLFF. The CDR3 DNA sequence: TGTGCCAGCAGCTTCGAACCCAGTGAAAAACTGTTTTTT.